This note documents a single T cell receptor beta chain sequence. Its antigen is not identified. This record belongs to a study of T cell responses to AZD1222 COVID-19 vaccine. Here immunoSEQ multiplex PCR was the method, and the copy in TCRdb shows in-frame clones only, minus some. The table lists 95,000 to 110,000 clones, about 89% of them singletons. CDR1 and CDR2 from the germline V gene are ENHRY and SYGVKD. The CDR3 contains 13 residues. Trimming took off 11 bases at V and 2 bases at J, with 16 bases between the two ends. Whole-study findings and limits: In the spike-specific TCR repertoire, nearly half reportedly target unmutated variant regions. Clonal diversity was possibly underestimated, and white British individuals and females predominated among donors. Only five or six AZD1222 recipients were seropositive at baseline. Across the whole spike, CD4 TCRs peaked at regions 160-218 and 743-854.

The TCR originated in an adult who received the MenACWY meningococcal vaccine as a control. This rearrangement joins TRBV10-3 to TRBJ2-7; TRBD2 might be the D (5 bases). The sequencing here drew on peripheral blood, taken 28 days after the second dose of the MenACWY control vaccine. CDR3 nucleotide sequence: TGTGCCGCTGCCCCCGGGGTAGCCTACGAGCAGTACTTC. This codes for CAAAPGVAYEQYF.